A selection of T cell receptor beta chains follows, all from one sample in a study of T cells after somatic rescue of genetic block. Generated by immunoSEQ multiplex PCR, the TCRdb table keeps only in-frame clones and is missing some. The sample gives 70,000 to 95,000 clones, 80% to 90% of which show up once; 1.5% to 2% is in the top ten. Sample: peripheral blood mononuclear cells (PBMCs). These TCRs come from a woman aged 18-29 years. CDR3s include the opening cysteine and the closing phenylalanine or tryptophan. The order of the fields is J gene, D gene, V gene, clone size, CDR3 DNA, CDR3 protein. D genes are given only for firm matches. Some rows have no size entry. The others give once, few or many, or a class for an expanded clone.

J: TRBJ1-5; D: TRBD1; V: TRBV10-1; size: NA; DNA: TGCGCCAGCAGGGGACAGGGGGCGCGGGGCGATCAGCCCCAGCATTTT; CDR3: CASRGQGARGDQPQHF
J: TRBJ2-7; D: NA; V: TRBV19; size: NA; DNA: TGTGCCACCGGGGAGAACTCTCGGTACGAGCAGTACTTC; CDR3: CATGENSRYEQYF
J: TRBJ2-1; D: NA; V: TRBV5-6; size: NA; DNA: TGTGCCAGCAGCTTGTGGCAGGGTGACAATGAGCAGTTCTTC; CDR3: CASSLWQGDNEQFF
J: TRBJ2-7; D: TRBD2; V: TRBV30; size: NA; DNA: TGTGCCTGGAGGAGGGAGGGATCCAAAGTGGGGTACGAGCAGTACTTC; CDR3: CAWRREGSKVGYEQYF
J: TRBJ2-7; D: TRBD1; V: TRBV4-1; size: NA; DNA: TGCGCCAGCAGCCAACCCCTCAGGGGGCTGGAGCAGTACTTC; CDR3: CASSQPLRGLEQYF
J: TRBJ2-7; D: NA; V: TRBV4-2; size: NA; DNA: TGTGCCAGCAGCCAAGAAACCGCCGCTCGGCTAGAGCAGTACTTC; CDR3: CASSQETAARLEQYF
J: TRBJ1-4; D: TRBD1; V: TRBV19; size: NA; DNA: TGTGCCAGTAGCCTCCAGGGACAGAATAATGAAAAACTGTTTTTT; CDR3: CASSLQGQNNEKLFF
J: TRBJ2-1; D: NA; V: TRBV4-2; size: once; DNA: TGTGCCAGCAGCCAACCCAGGGGGGCAGAAGACAATGAGCAGTTCTTC; CDR3: CASSQPRGAEDNEQFF
J: TRBJ2-7; D: NA; V: TRBV7-9; size: NA; DNA: TGTGCCAGCAGCTCCCTATACGAGCAGTACTTC; CDR3: CASSSLYEQYF
J: TRBJ2-2; D: TRBD1; V: TRBV9; size: NA; DNA: TGTGCCAGCAGCGACAGGACAGGGGGCGTTAAGGCCGGGGAGCTGTTTTTT; CDR3: CASSDRTGGVKAGELFF
J: TRBJ2-1; D: TRBD1; V: TRBV5-6; size: NA; DNA: TGTGCCAGCAGCTTGGGACCGGGACAGGGAGACGGGAATGAGCAGTTCTTC; CDR3: CASSLGPGQGDGNEQFF
J: TRBJ1-2; D: NA; V: TRBV10-3; size: NA; DNA: TGTGCCATCATCTCAGGGAACTATGGCTACACCTTC; CDR3: CAIISGNYGYTF
J: TRBJ2-7; D: NA; V: TRBV7-9; size: once; DNA: TGTGCCAGCAGCCAGTCGGCGGGCTCCTACGAGCAGTACTTC; CDR3: CASSQSAGSYEQYF
J: TRBJ2-7; D: NA; V: TRBV15; size: NA; DNA: TGTGCCACCGGCAGAGAACGGGCAGCCTTCTACGAGCAGTACTTC; CDR3: CATGRERAAFYEQYF
J: TRBJ2-1; D: NA; V: TRBV6-4; size: once; DNA: TGTGCCAGCAGTGAGTCTAGTACCAATGAGCAGTTCTTC; CDR3: CASSESSTNEQFF
J: TRBJ2-1; D: TRBD2; V: TRBV11-3; size: NA; DNA: TGTGCCAGCAGGTATAGCGGGCATGAGCAGTTCTTC; CDR3: CASRYSGHEQFF
J: TRBJ1-5; D: NA; V: TRBV6-6; size: once; DNA: TGTGCCAGCAGTTTCAGGGACGCCAGCCAGCCCCAGCATTTT; CDR3: CASSFRDASQPQHF
J: TRBJ1-1; D: TRBD1; V: TRBV13; size: NA; DNA: TGTGCCAGCAGCTTCGGACAGGGGGTGACTGAAGCTTTCTTT; CDR3: CASSFGQGVTEAFF
J: TRBJ2-7; D: TRBD1; V: TRBV2; size: once; DNA: TGTGCCAGCCGGGACAGGGGATCCTACGAGCAGTACTTC; CDR3: CASRDRGSYEQYF
J: TRBJ2-1; D: NA; V: TRBV27; size: NA; DNA: TGTGCCAGCAGCCAATACAATGAGCAGTTCTTC; CDR3: CASSQYNEQFF
J: TRBJ2-5; D: NA; V: TRBV5-1; size: once; DNA: TGCGCCAGCAGCTTAAGGGGGTCGGAGACCCAGTACTTC; CDR3: CASSLRGSETQYF
J: TRBJ2-7; D: NA; V: TRBV10-3; size: NA; DNA: TGTGCCATCAGTGAGTCGACCCTGGGTGGGCACGAGCAGTACTTC; CDR3: CAISESTLGGHEQYF
J: TRBJ2-3; D: TRBD2; V: TRBV9; size: NA; DNA: TGTGCCAGCAGCGTAGGCGGATCTAGCGGGACCACAGATACGCAGTATTTT; CDR3: CASSVGGSSGTTDTQYF
J: TRBJ2-5; D: NA; V: TRBV7-9; size: few; DNA: TGTGCCAGCAGCTTGGCGGGGTTCCAAGAGACCCAGTACTTC; CDR3: CASSLAGFQETQYF
J: TRBJ1-1; D: NA; V: TRBV28; size: NA; DNA: TGTGCCAGCAGTTTAAGGTCCCTGGTCTCTAACACTGAAGCTTTCTTT; CDR3: CASSLRSLVSNTEAFF
J: TRBJ1-2; D: NA; V: TRBV27; size: once; DNA: TGTGCCAGCAGTTTATCAGTTACAGGGATCTATGGCTACACCTTC; CDR3: CASSLSVTGIYGYTF
J: TRBJ1-4; D: NA; V: TRBV4-3; size: NA; DNA: TGCGCCAGCAGCCCAGATCGAAGCCCTGTAACTAATGAAAAACTGTTTTTT; CDR3: CASSPDRSPVTNEKLFF
J: TRBJ2-2; D: NA; V: TRBV9; size: NA; DNA: TGTGCCAGCAGCGTCGACACCTACACCGGGGAGCTGTTTTTT; CDR3: CASSVDTYTGELFF
J: TRBJ1-5; D: NA; V: TRBV15; size: few; DNA: TGTGCCACCAGCCGGCAGGTGGATAGCAATCAGCCCCAGCATTTT; CDR3: CATSRQVDSNQPQHF
J: TRBJ2-7; D: TRBD1; V: TRBV29-1; size: few; DNA: TGCAGCGGGGGGACAGGAGTATACGAGCAGTACTTC; CDR3: CSGGTGVYEQYF
J: TRBJ1-5; D: NA; V: TRBV6-1; size: NA; DNA: TGTGCCAGCAGTGAACGGGGCCGGAAATATAGCAATCAGCCCCAGCATTTT; CDR3: CASSERGRKYSNQPQHF
J: TRBJ2-1; D: NA; V: TRBV30; size: few; DNA: TGTGCCTGGAGTGCGGGGCTCGAGGGGGAGCAGTTCTTC; CDR3: CAWSAGLEGEQFF
J: TRBJ1-5; D: NA; V: TRBV4-1; size: NA; DNA: TGCGCCAGCAGCCAGATTGGCCAGGTGGTATCGGCCCAGCATTTT; CDR3: CASSQIGQVVSAQHF
J: TRBJ2-2; D: TRBD2; V: TRBV9; size: once; DNA: TGTGCCAGCAGCTCTCGGGGGACTAGCTTTCTTTTGGACACCGGGGAGCTGTTTTTT; CDR3: CASSSRGTSFLLDTGELFF
J: TRBJ2-7; D: TRBD2; V: TRBV4-1; size: once; DNA: TGCGCCAGTCGGGGGGGTGACCCCTACGAGCAGTACTTC; CDR3: CASRGGDPYEQYF
J: TRBJ2-5; D: TRBD2; V: TRBV11-3; size: NA; DNA: TGTGCCAGCAGCTCCGGGACTAGCGGGAGAGGAGAAGAGACCCAGTACTTC; CDR3: CASSSGTSGRGEETQYF
J: TRBJ1-4; D: TRBD1; V: TRBV27; size: NA; DNA: TGTGCCAGCAGTACCCAGGGGGAAGGAACTAATGAAAAACTGTTTTTT; CDR3: CASSTQGEGTNEKLFF
J: TRBJ1-2; D: NA; V: TRBV5-6; size: NA; DNA: TGTGCCAGCAGTTTTGACAGGAAAACTAACTATGGCTACACCTTC; CDR3: CASSFDRKTNYGYTF
J: TRBJ1-3; D: NA; V: TRBV15; size: few; DNA: TGTGCCACCAGCACGGGGGACTTCTCTGGAAACACCATATATTTT; CDR3: CATSTGDFSGNTIYF
J: TRBJ2-3; D: NA; V: TRBV14; size: NA; DNA: TGTGCCAGCAGCCAACGGGAAACAGATCGGGTGGGCTGGGGCACAGATACGCAGTATTTT; CDR3: CASSQRETDRVGWGTDTQYF
J: TRBJ1-5; D: TRBD1; V: TRBV10-3; size: NA; DNA: TGTGCCATCAGAGCGGACAGGGCTGGCAATCAGCCCCAGCATTTT; CDR3: CAIRADRAGNQPQHF
J: TRBJ2-7; D: NA; V: TRBV27; size: NA; DNA: TGTGCCAGCAGTCCCGGAGCTCGGGAGCAGTACTTC; CDR3: CASSPGAREQYF
J: TRBJ1-4; D: NA; V: TRBV18; size: NA; DNA: TGTGCCAGCTCACGGACCGACCATGCAACTAATGAAAAACTGTTTTTT; CDR3: CASSRTDHATNEKLFF
J: TRBJ1-5; D: TRBD1; V: TRBV2; size: NA; DNA: TGTGCCAGCAGTAACAACAGGGGTGACAATCAGCCCCAGCATTTT; CDR3: CASSNNRGDNQPQHF
J: TRBJ2-1; D: TRBD1; V: TRBV11-3; size: once; DNA: TGTGCCAGCAGCAAGGGACAGGGGTACAATGAGCAGTTCTTC; CDR3: CASSKGQGYNEQFF